This T cell receptor (beta chain) derives from a study of blood T cell repertoires in COVID-19. The table came from immunoSEQ multiplex PCR; TCRdb's copy has only in-frame clones and leaves some out. The table includes about 210,000 clones, 65% to 90% detected once. Points on this clone: At the DNA level, this CDR3 is encoded by other sequences in the same sample as well.

This TCR derives from a man aged 35-49 years who had recovered from COVID-19. Sequencing input: peripheral blood.

The CDR3, as DNA: TGTGCCAGCAGTTTGGGGCCGAACTATGGCTACACCTTC. Translated, it gives CASSLGPNYGYTF. The chain carries TRBV27 and TRBJ1-2; perhaps TRBD1 as D (5 bases). V lost 3 bases to trimming and J lost 2 bases, with 7 bases between them. This CDR3 comprises 13 residues. The germline CDR1 and CDR2 sequences are MNHEY and SMNVEV (reference sequence).